Presented here are 28 T cell receptor beta chains from one specimen sequenced in a study of T cell changes during pregnancy in multiple sclerosis. Clones were sequenced by immunoSEQ multiplex PCR, and TCRdb holds only the in-frame ones, with some missing. The sample records roughly 42,000 clones, about 89% being singletons. The specimen comprised CD4+ T cells from peripheral blood mononuclear cells, sampled in the first trimester of pregnancy. All receptors come from a female donor with multiple sclerosis, enrolled in a pregnancy study.

Within the sample, this clone is medium-sized. The chain is built from TRBV2 and TRBJ1-2; D call uncertain. From germline, CDR1 is SNHLY and CDR2 FYNNEI. V was trimmed by 4 bases and J by 7 bases, leaving 13 bases between them. This CDR3 is built from 13 residues. The CDR3 loop is CASSVRGGLGYTF. The DNA for the CDR3 is TGTGCCAGCAGTGTGCGGGGAGGGCTTGGCTACACCTTC. Filled out from reference TRBV2 and TRBJ1-2, the complete variable domain reads EPEVTQTPSHQVTQMGQEVILRCVPISNHLYFYWYRQILGQKVEFLVSFYNNEISEKSEIFDDQFSVERPDGSNFTLKIRSTKLEDSAMYFCASSVRGGLGYTFGSGTRLTVV.

The rearrangement links TRBV14 to TRBJ2-2; 7 bases match TRBD1. There are 16 residues in the CDR3. Germline V gene sequence: CDR1 SGHDN, CDR2 FVKESK. With V trimmed by 4 bases and J by 5 bases, 10 bases remained unmatched. As DNA, the CDR3 is TGTGCCAGCAGCCGTCGTGAAGGGGGCTGGACCGGGGAGCTGTTTTTT. Translated: CASSRREGGWTGELFF.

The gene calls are TRBV7-8 and TRBJ1-3; D perhaps matches TRBD1 (6 bases). The CDR3 has 15 amino acids. Between the trimmed V and J ends, which lost 2 bases and 4 bases, there was a span of 12 bases. Germline lookup yields CDR1 SGHVS and CDR2 FQNEAQ. The CDR3 protein is CASSLRAGVGNTIYF. The CDR3, as DNA: TGTGCCAGCAGCTTAAGGGCAGGGGTAGGAAACACCATATATTTT.

This clone appeared once. The chain is built from TRBV2 and TRBJ2-7; 15 nucleotides line up with TRBD2. CDR1 SNHLY and CDR2 FYNNEI come from the germline V gene. The CDR3 totals 16 residues. Trimming cost V 4 bases and J 12 bases; bases outside gene matches: 13. CDR3 in amino acids: CASSGGTSGRLRGRYF. CDR3 coding DNA: TGTGCCAGCAGTGGCGGGACTAGCGGGAGGTTAAGGGGTCGGTACTTC.

The V gene is TRBV5-1, the J gene TRBJ1-2, with 7 bases identical to TRBD1. V dropped 4 bases and J dropped 2; count of bases not matched to a gene: 5. Germline V CDR1 and CDR2: SGHRS, YFSETQ. This CDR3 spans 14 amino acids. As DNA, the CDR3 is TGCGCCAGCAGCCCCGGGACAGCAAACTATGGCTACACCTTC. Amino acids: CASSPGTANYGYTF.

V is TRBV28 and J is TRBJ1-5, with unresolved D. The length of the CDR3 is 15 residues. Trimming removed 3 bases from V and 0 bases from J, with 9 bases in between. Germline V gene data show CDR1 as MDHEN and CDR2 as SYDVKM. The CDR3 nucleotides are TGTGCCAGCAGTTTCCCGGGTTATAGCAATCAGCCCCAGCATTTT. It encodes CASSFPGYSNQPQHF. Full variable domain (missing parts from reference TRBV28 and TRBJ1-5): DVKVTQSSRYLVKRTGEKVFLECVQDMDHENMFWYRQDPGLGLRLIYFSYDVKMKEKGDIPEGYSVSREKKERFSLILESASTNQTSMYLCASSFPGYSNQPQHFGDGTRLSIL.

The V and J genes are TRBV10-3 and TRBJ1-4, with unresolved D. The CDR3 is made up of 13 amino acids. The V and J ends lost 7 bases and 5 bases respectively, with 11 bases between them. Germline V gene sequence: CDR1 ENHRY, CDR2 SYGVKD. CDR3 bases: TGTGCCATCAAGGCAGGAACAAATGAAAAACTGTTTTTT. It translates to CAIKAGTNEKLFF.

This clone was found a few times. The rearrangement uses TRBV5-1 and TRBJ2-7, with TRBD1 matching 7 bases. The germline V gene encodes CDR1 SGHRS and CDR2 YFSETQ. Trimming took 0 bases from V and 12 from J; bases not matched to a gene: 9. CDR3 size: 13 residues. The CDR3 loop reads CASSLGQGLNPYF. CDR3 nucleotides: TGCGCCAGCAGCTTGGGACAGGGATTGAATCCGTACTTC. Variable domain in full (rest from reference TRBV5-1 and TRBJ2-7): KAGVTQTPRYLIKTRGQQVTLSCSPISGHRSVSWYQQTPGQGLQFLFEYFSETQRNKGNFPGRFSGRQFSNSRSEMNVSTLELGDSALYLCASSLGQGLNPYFGPGTRLTVT.

The J gene is TRBJ1-1, the V gene TRBV7-3; 7 bases match TRBD1. Germline trimming cut 5 bases from V and 3 bases from J; bases unmatched to any gene: 3. Germline-derived CDR1 and CDR2 are SGHTA and FQGTGA. The CDR3 contains 13 residues. CDR3 coding DNA: TGTGCCAGCAGCCCCACAGGGGACACTGAAGCTTTCTTT. This codes for CASSPTGDTEAFF.

This clone was seen once. This chain joins TRBV27 and TRBJ1-2; 9 bases agree with TRBD1. Germline assignment: CDR1 MNHEY and CDR2 SMNVEV (reference sequence). CDR3 size: 15 residues. The ends lost 6 bases at V and 6 bases at J; junction bases unmatched: 11. CDR3 protein: CASRPLGTGKDGYTF. CDR3 bases: TGTGCCAGCAGGCCCCTCGGGACAGGGAAAGATGGCTACACCTTC.

J is TRBJ2-5 and V is TRBV28; perhaps TRBD2 as D (5 bases). Germline CDR1 is MDHEN and CDR2 is SYDVKM. Between the trimmed V and J ends, which lost 6 bases and 7 bases, there was a span of 12 bases. This CDR3 has 12 amino acids. The CDR3 nucleotides are TGTGCCAGCAGGCGTCCAGAGGGGACCCAGTACTTC. It codes for CASRRPEGTQYF.

J is TRBJ2-1 and V is TRBV18, with 9 bases matching TRBD1. The junction had 3 bases not matched to a gene; V was cut back by 8 bases and J by 4 bases. The germline V gene has CDR1 KGHSH and CDR2 LQKENI. The CDR3 spans 13 residues. This chain's CDR3 is CASLQGAYNEQFF. DNA for the CDR3: TGTGCCAGCCTACAGGGGGCTTACAATGAGCAGTTCTTC. The full variable domain, rest sourced from reference TRBV18 and TRBJ2-1, is NAGVMQNPRHLVRRRGQEARLRCSPMKGHSHVYWYRQLPEEGLKFMVYLQKENIIDESGMPKERFSAEFPKEGPSILRIQQVVRGDSAAYFCASLQGAYNEQFFGPGTRLTVL.

V gene TRBV7-9 combines with J gene TRBJ2-1, with TRBD2 matching 13 bases. The CDR3 runs 18 residues. Germline V gene lookup returns CDR1 SEHNR and CDR2 FQNEAQ (reference sequence). Losses at the gene ends were 2 bases for V and 10 bases for J; bases not matched to a gene: 14. The CDR3 nucleotides read TGTGCCAGCAGCTTATCTGCCGGACTAGCGGGAGTAGGGCACGAGCAGTTCTTC. Its translation is CASSLSAGLAGVGHEQFF. The whole variable domain, filled in from reference TRBV7-9 and TRBJ2-1, reads DTGVSQNPRHKITKRGQNVTFRCDPISEHNRLYWYRQTLGQGPEFLTYFQNEAQLEKSRLLSDRFSAERPKGSFSTLEIQRTEQGDSAMYLCASSLSAGLAGVGHEQFFGPGTRLTVL.

This chain connects TRBV19 to TRBJ2-4; perhaps TRBD1 as D (6 bases). From germline, CDR1 is LNHDA and CDR2 SQIVND (reference sequence). Trimming stripped 3 bases from V and 0 bases from J, with 12 bases between. This CDR3 is 16 amino acids long. This CDR3 reads CASSMGQGIAKNIQYF. CDR3 DNA sequence: TGTGCCAGTAGTATGGGGCAGGGGATAGCCAAAAACATTCAGTACTTC.

The chain carries TRBV5-1 and TRBJ2-7, with TRBD2 identical over 7 bases. J gave up 4 bases and V 0 bases, and 13 bases lay outside the gene matches. The CDR3 extends over 17 amino acids. The V gene's germline CDR1 is SGHRS and CDR2 YFSETQ. CDR3 nucleotide sequence: TGCGCCAGCAGCTTGGCCGTGGGCGGGGGAAGATCATACGAGCAGTACTTC. Amino acid sequence: CASSLAVGGGRSYEQYF.

The rearrangement links TRBV7-9 to TRBJ2-1, with D maybe TRBD2 (6 bases). Trimming removed 4 bases from V and 0 bases from J, with 16 bases in between. The CDR3 has 17 amino acids. Germline CDR1 reads SEHNR; CDR2 reads FQNEAQ (reference sequence). CDR3 sequence (DNA): TGTGCCAGCAGCTCACCGGCGGGGCGGAGCTCCTACAATGAGCAGTTCTTC. Encoded protein: CASSSPAGRSSYNEQFF.

The chain joins TRBV27 to TRBJ2-3; 11 bases align to TRBD2. This CDR3 is built from 16 residues. Germline V gene lookup returns CDR1 MNHEY and CDR2 SMNVEV (reference sequence). V lost 5 bases, J lost 4 bases, and 8 bases stayed unmatched. This CDR3 is CASSPKSSGRSDTQYF. The CDR3 nucleotides read TGTGCCAGCAGTCCTAAGTCTAGCGGGAGGTCAGATACGCAGTATTTT.

This chain uses TRBV9 with TRBJ2-7; tentative D call: TRBD2 (5 bases). In germline, CDR1 is SGDLS, CDR2 YYNGEE. V lost 0 bases and J lost 0, with 7 bases in between. The CDR3 loop spans 14 amino acids. CDR3 sequence reads: CASSVASSSYEQYF. The CDR3 DNA reads as TGTGCCAGCAGCGTAGCTAGCAGCTCCTACGAGCAGTACTTC.

The genes are TRBV21-1 and TRBJ2-3; the table's D call, TRBD2, was not checked against the DNA. TRBV21-1 is noted as a pseudogene. This CDR3 comprises 18 residues. In DNA form, the CDR3 reads TGTGCCAGCAGCAAAATCGATAAGAGGGTTATCAGCACAGATACGCAGTATTTT. Translated, it gives CASSKIDKRVISTDTQYF.

The V call is TRBV5-1, the J call TRBJ2-3, with 8 nucleotides matching TRBD1. The CDR3 contains 14 residues. Germline V gene sequence: CDR1 SGHRS, CDR2 YFSETQ. V was pared by 4 bases and J by 9 bases, with 10 bases of the junction left unmatched. CDR3 amino acids: CASSMGQERHTQYF. The CDR3 nucleotides read TGCGCCAGCAGCATGGGACAGGAGCGCCACACGCAGTATTTT.

This chain links TRBV28 with TRBJ1-2, with 12 bases matching TRBD1. CDR3 length: 15 residues. The V gene end was trimmed by 5 bases and the J gene end by 8 bases; junction bases not matched to a gene: 9. Germline V gene sequence: CDR1 MDHEN, CDR2 SYDVKM. The CDR3 region is CASSTPGTGGAGYTF. The CDR3 nucleotides read TGTGCCAGCAGTACCCCCGGGACAGGGGGCGCCGGCTACACCTTC.

This chain uses TRBV28 with TRBJ2-3; 12 positions agree with TRBD2. The CDR3 is made up of 17 amino acids. Germline CDR1 and CDR2: MDHEN and SYDVKM. The junction had 12 bases not matched to a gene; V was cut back by 7 bases and J by 4 bases. CDR3 in DNA: TGTGCCAGCAAGGGGCCGCTAGCGGGAGGGCCCGCAGATACGCAGTATTTT. This translates into CASKGPLAGGPADTQYF. The variable domain in full, with the rest retrieved from reference TRBV28 and TRBJ2-3, is DVKVTQSSRYLVKRTGEKVFLECVQDMDHENMFWYRQDPGLGLRLIYFSYDVKMKEKGDIPEGYSVSREKKERFSLILESASTNQTSMYLCASKGPLAGGPADTQYFGPGTRLTVL.

The rearrangement joins TRBV30 to TRBJ2-7, with 8 bases fitting TRBD2. Germline CDR1 and CDR2: GTSNPN and SVGIG (reference sequence). This CDR3 is built from 16 residues. The V gene end was trimmed by 0 bases and the J gene end by 1 base; junction bases not matched to a gene: 8. In DNA form, the CDR3 reads TGTGCCTGGAGTGTACTCAGCGGGAGTACTTCCTACGAGCAGTACTTC. Its translation: CAWSVLSGSTSYEQYF.

The V call is TRBV28, the J call TRBJ2-1, with TRBD2 matching over 7 bases. The CDR3 runs to 16 residues. From germline, CDR1 is MDHEN and CDR2 SYDVKM. Trimming cost V 4 bases and J 0 bases; bases outside gene matches: 6. In DNA form, the CDR3 reads TGTGCCAGCAGTTCCCTAGCGGTCCGCTCCTACAATGAGCAGTTCTTC. Residues: CASSSLAVRSYNEQFF.

The chain employs TRBV28 and TRBJ1-1, with a possible D match to TRBD1 (5 bases). V lost 2 bases, J lost 3 bases, and 16 bases lay in between. The CDR3 spans 16 residues. Germline V gene data show CDR1 as MDHEN and CDR2 as SYDVKM. CDR3 sequence reads: CASSLPGVGGDTEAFF. In DNA, the CDR3 is TGTGCCAGCAGTTTACCTGGTGTGGGGGGGGACACTGAAGCTTTCTTT.

This chain uses TRBV30 with TRBJ1-3, with D hard to call. Germline assignment: CDR1 GTSNPN and CDR2 SVGIG (reference sequence). The ends were cut back, 2 bases at V and 0 bases at J, with 14 bases in the middle. The CDR3 is 16 residues long. This CDR3 is CAWSRGPPSSGNTIYF. The CDR3 region has the DNA TGTGCCTGGAGTAGAGGGCCTCCCAGCTCTGGAAACACCATATATTTT.

J is TRBJ2-7 and V is TRBV5-1; D remains ambiguous. The germline V gene encodes CDR1 SGHRS and CDR2 YFSETQ. There are 14 residues in the CDR3. Trimming removed 4 bases at V and 3 bases at J, with 14 bases between. The CDR3 region has the DNA TGCGCCAGCAGCGTGGATCCGACTGGCTACGAGCAGTACTTC. Translation gives CASSVDPTGYEQYF.

The chain recombines TRBV10-3 with TRBJ2-5, with 9 bases identical to TRBD2. The J call could be wrong; TRBJ2-7 is a better fit for the DNA end. The CDR3 spans 16 residues. Germline V gene lookup returns CDR1 ENHRY and CDR2 SYGVKD. Here the CDR3 reads CAISESETSGHYEQYF. The CDR3 bases are TGTGCCATCAGTGAGTCAGAGACTAGCGGACACTACGAGCAGTACTTC.